This TCR beta chain was obtained from a study of blood T cell repertoires in COVID-19. For the study at large: COVID-19 samples, acute and convalescent, were from the United States, Italy and Spain. T cells, B-cell-depleted T cells, or PBMCs provided the cDNA or gDNA that served as material.

As originally analysed: Estimated nucleated cell counts came from reference gene primer amplification. Here immunoSEQ multiplex PCR was the method, and the copy in TCRdb shows in-frame clones only, minus some. V, J and clone size reflect that table, while D and trimming were determined from the DNA. The repertoire includes 350,000 or so clones, 65% to 85% of them detected once, and 2.5% to 3% sits in the top ten. CDR3 length: 15 residues. V was clipped by 7 bases and J by 0 bases; unmatched bases: 6. CDR1 is SNHLY and CDR2 is FYNNEI in the germline V gene. The rearrangement joins TRBV2 to TRBJ1-5; 7 positions agree with TRBD1. The specimen sequenced was peripheral blood. The source of this sequence is a man aged 25 to 45 with active or convalescent COVID-19. CDR3 loop: CASKGADYSNQPQHF. CDR3 in DNA: TGTGCCAGCAAGGGGGCAGACTATAGCAATCAGCCCCAGCATTTT.